This entry is about one T cell receptor beta chain. This sample is part of a study of blood T cell repertoires in COVID-19. Looking at the study overall: Samples came from the United States, Italy and Spain, spanning acute and convalescent COVID-19.

The CDR3 spans 15 residues. V dropped 0 bases and J dropped 0 bases, with 9 bases sitting between them. Germline CDR1 and CDR2: SGHTA and FQGNSA. Using immunoSEQ multiplex PCR, the repertoire was profiled, and TCRdb retains in-frame clones only, with some absent. Altogether more than 80,000 clones are present, around 86% being singletons, with the ten largest covering around 7.8%. The TCR originated in a middle-aged man with active COVID-19. Sequencing was performed on peripheral blood. This rearrangement joins TRBV7-2 to TRBJ2-7; D not resolved. For the CDR3, the DNA is TGTGCCAGCAGCTTAGCGATTAGAAGCTCCTACGAGCAGTACTTC. This sequence encodes CASSLAIRSSYEQYF.